This T cell receptor beta chain is drawn from a study of cytomegalovirus exposure and HLA in healthy donors. Study-level information: From donors who were HLA-typed, an early data release held approximately 84 million unique TCRs.

Worth noting for this clone: What it binds is unknown.

Use of 60 Vbeta and 13 Jbeta primers characterized the PCR. TCRdb's copy holds only in-frame clones and misses some; the assay was immunoSEQ multiplex PCR. The profile shows about 190,000 clones, 80% of them singletons. Study-wide points: Sequencing probably produced one cluster of sequence variants that were highly shared. Researchers reported in a later analysis that common viral pathogens appeared linked to several top clusters. Earlier findings revealed that most TCR beta V segments proved productive either about 87% or about 30% of the time.

The germline V and J ends were trimmed by 1 base and 6 bases, with 14 bases remaining between them. CDR3 size: 15 residues. The V gene's germline CDR1 is SGHVS and CDR2 FQNEAQ. The J gene is TRBJ2-3, the V gene TRBV7-8; weak D call: TRBD1 (5 bases). This sequence originates from a woman aged 40 to 50 in good health and CMV-seronegative. What was sequenced was PBMCs. CDR3 sequence: CASSLEGRVMDTQYF. The DNA for the CDR3 is TGTGCCAGCAGCTTAGAGGGCAGGGTCATGGATACGCAGTATTTT.